One sample yielded the 10 T cell receptor beta chains listed below, sequenced in a study of CD8+ T cells in alopecia areata. The sequencing template was cDNA reverse transcribed from extracted RNA. Here immunoSEQ multiplex PCR was the method, and the copy in TCRdb shows in-frame clones only, minus some. The table has about 210,000 clones, more than 30% seen once; the top ten hold 0.4% to 0.55%. Sample treatment: oral pan-JAK inhibitor, 5-10 mg twice daily. The starting material was CD4+ T cells sorted from blood, obtained between weeks 30 and 35, from a patient treated with tofacitinib. The receptors originated from a human donor with alopecia areata.

The CDR3 nucleotides are TGTGCCAGCAGCGAACCGAAAGCGGGACAGGGCTCCTACGAGCAGTACTTC. It is translated as CASSEPKAGQGSYEQYF. This chain connects TRBV11-1 to TRBJ2-7; 9 bases match TRBD1. Looked up from germline, CDR1 is SGHAT and CDR2 is FQDESV (reference sequence). V lost 5 bases and J lost 0; bases outside the gene matches: 11. CDR3 length equals 17 residues.

This chain links TRBV18 with TRBJ2-2, with D perhaps TRBD1 (5 bases). V was trimmed by 5 bases and J by 6 bases, leaving 13 bases between them. The length of the CDR3 is 14 residues. From germline, CDR1 is KGHSH and CDR2 LQKENI. CDR3 amino acids: CASSKQDPPGELFF. Here the CDR3 DNA reads TGTGCCAGCTCAAAACAGGACCCTCCCGGGGAGCTGTTTTTT.

This clone was picked up a small number of times. The gene calls are TRBV30 and TRBJ1-2; D might be TRBD1 (6 bases). The CDR3 contains 15 residues. Trimming pared 3 bases from V and 5 bases from J, leaving 19 bases between. The germline V gene encodes CDR1 GTSNPN and CDR2 SVGIG (reference sequence). Here the CDR3 reads CAWSPLGQGNYGYTF. The CDR3 DNA is TGTGCCTGGAGCCCCCTCGGGCAGGGGAATTATGGCTACACCTTC.

In this sample, this clone turned up a few times. Other nucleotide sequences in the sample specify the same CDR3. This chain joins TRBV4-1 and TRBJ2-3; D might be TRBD1 or TRBD2, each matching 5 bases. Trimming pared 8 bases from V and 4 bases from J, leaving 22 bases between. Germline V CDR1 and CDR2: MGHRA, YSYEKL. This CDR3 spans 16 amino acids. CDR3 in DNA: TGCGCCAGCCGCACCGGAGTCGGGACCAGGGCAGATACGCAGTATTTT. Translated, it gives CASRTGVGTRADTQYF.

This clone was detected a few times. The V gene is TRBV15, the J gene TRBJ2-5; no definite D call. V lost 0 bases and J 1 base, leaving 12 bases between the germline ends. Germline loops: CDR1 LNHNV, CDR2 YYDKDF (reference sequence). This CDR3 contains 16 residues. Written as DNA, the CDR3 is TGTGCCACCAGCAGAGATCTTCGTCTCGGCCAAGAGACCCAGTACTTC. Translating gives CATSRDLRLGQETQYF.

Only a few counts were recorded for this clone. The chain carries TRBV7-6 and TRBJ1-1; perhaps TRBD1 as D (5 bases). V was pared by 1 base and J by 4 bases, with 10 bases between. The CDR3 length is 14 residues. Germline V lookup: CDR1 SGHVS, CDR2 FNYEAQ. The CDR3 region is CASSLEGAGTEAFF. DNA for the CDR3: TGTGCCAGCAGCTTAGAAGGGGCTGGCACTGAAGCTTTCTTT.

This clone was observed a few times. The sample holds other DNA sequences that translate to the same CDR3. The chain joins TRBV30 to TRBJ1-5; D ambiguous. The V gene's germline CDR1 is GTSNPN and CDR2 SVGIG (reference sequence). Trimming shortened V by 0 bases and J by 1 base, and 4 bases separated the two germline ends. The CDR3 covers 13 residues. CDR3 sequence (DNA): TGTGCCTGGAGTGTGGACAGCAATCAGCCCCAGCATTTT. Translated: CAWSVDSNQPQHF.

The chain carries TRBV28 and TRBJ2-7; 9 bases are shared with TRBD1. Germline loops: CDR1 MDHEN, CDR2 SYDVKM. V lost 3 bases, J lost 12 bases, and 12 bases stayed unmatched. This CDR3 is 14 amino acids long. The CDR3 protein is CASSFVQGASLPYF. As DNA, the CDR3 is TGTGCCAGCAGTTTTGTACAGGGGGCTTCGCTCCCGTACTTC.

V is TRBV7-9 and J is TRBJ2-2; D unresolved. The CDR3 consists of 15 residues. Germline V CDR1 and CDR2: SEHNR, FQNEAQ (reference sequence). V lost 3 bases, J lost 0 bases, and 8 bases lay in between. The CDR3: CASSLVGTNTGELFF. CDR3 nucleotides: TGTGCCAGCAGCTTGGTCGGAACGAACACCGGGGAGCTGTTTTTT. Full variable domain (rest looked up from reference TRBV7-9 and TRBJ2-2): DTGVSQNPRHKITKRGQNVTFRCDPISEHNRLYWYRQTLGQGPEFLTYFQNEAQLEKSRLLSDRFSAERPKGSFSTLEIQRTEQGDSAMYLCASSLVGTNTGELFFGEGSRLTVL.

V usage is TRBV4-1 and J usage is TRBJ1-1; possible D gene TRBD1, 5 bases. The CDR3 contains 18 residues. CDR1 is MGHRA and CDR2 is YSYEKL in the germline V gene. V dropped 4 bases and J dropped 3 bases, with 24 bases sitting between them. In DNA form, the CDR3 reads TGCGCCAGCAGCCGAGCAGGTAAGGGAGAGGGGATGTACACTGAAGCTTTCTTT. This sequence encodes CASSRAGKGEGMYTEAFF.